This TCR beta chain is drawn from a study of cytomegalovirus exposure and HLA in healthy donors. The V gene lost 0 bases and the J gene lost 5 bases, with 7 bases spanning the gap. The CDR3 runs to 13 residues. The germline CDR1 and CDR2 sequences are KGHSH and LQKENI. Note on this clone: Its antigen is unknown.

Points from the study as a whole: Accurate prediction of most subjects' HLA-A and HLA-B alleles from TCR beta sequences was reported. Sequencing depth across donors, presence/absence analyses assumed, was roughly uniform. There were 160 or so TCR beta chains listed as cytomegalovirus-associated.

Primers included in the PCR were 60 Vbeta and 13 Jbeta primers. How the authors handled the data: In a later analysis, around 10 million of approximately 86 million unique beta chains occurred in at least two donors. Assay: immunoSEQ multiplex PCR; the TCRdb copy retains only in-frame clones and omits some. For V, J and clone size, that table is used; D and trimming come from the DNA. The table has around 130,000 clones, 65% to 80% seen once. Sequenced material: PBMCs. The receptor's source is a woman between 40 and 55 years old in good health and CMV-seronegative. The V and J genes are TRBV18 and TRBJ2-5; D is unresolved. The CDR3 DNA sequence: TGTGCCAGCTCACCACCGGCGGAGGAGACCCAGTACTTC. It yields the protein CASSPPAEETQYF.